The rows below give T cell receptor beta chains drawn from one sample of a study of cytomegalovirus exposure and HLA in healthy donors. The assay was immunoSEQ multiplex PCR, and TCRdb's table has in-frame clones only and misses some. The sample shows some 130,000 clones, roughly 80% of them seen only once. The sample taken for sequencing was PBMCs. The receptors shown here come from a man aged 35 to 55 in good health and CMV-seronegative. Each CDR3 is given without its conserved first and last residue.

j_gene: TRBJ1-1
v_gene: TRBV11-2
CDR3aa: ASSLDSGAENTEAF

j_gene: TRBJ2-7
v_gene: TRBV11-3
CDR3aa: ASSLLWDIYEQY

j_gene: TRBJ2-3
v_gene: TRBV27
CDR3aa: ASSLDRVGDTQY

j_gene: TRBJ2-3
v_gene: TRBV28
CDR3aa: ASRRTTDTQY

j_gene: TRBJ1-6
v_gene: TRBV5-6
CDR3aa: ASPGTGNSPLH

j_gene: TRBJ2-5
v_gene: TRBV11-3
CDR3aa: ASSQPGQGGETQY

j_gene: TRBJ2-1
v_gene: TRBV6-5
CDR3aa: ASRSGQGSYNEQF

j_gene: TRBJ2-3
v_gene: TRBV6-5
CDR3aa: ASSFWSRGTDTQY

j_gene: TRBJ2-5
v_gene: TRBV18
CDR3aa: ASSPETGRETQY

j_gene: TRBJ2-3
v_gene: TRBV6-6
CDR3aa: ASSGTSTADTQY

j_gene: TRBJ1-2
v_gene: TRBV6-5
CDR3aa: ASSKTGQGGGYT

j_gene: TRBJ1-2
v_gene: TRBV18
CDR3aa: ASSPPGQGPYGYT

j_gene: TRBJ1-1
v_gene: TRBV6-5
CDR3aa: ASRGQGQAF

j_gene: TRBJ2-5
v_gene: TRBV27
CDR3aa: ASSFQGGGGETQY

j_gene: TRBJ1-6
v_gene: TRBV2
CDR3aa: ASSVRVYNSPLH

j_gene: TRBJ2-7
v_gene: TRBV11-1
CDR3aa: ASSLRGQSEQY

j_gene: TRBJ1-1
v_gene: TRBV7-9
CDR3aa: ASSLSLTANTEAF

j_gene: TRBJ2-3
v_gene: TRBV10-2
CDR3aa: ASSLARAADTQY

j_gene: TRBJ2-5
v_gene: TRBV6-1
CDR3aa: ASSGQGDETQY

j_gene: TRBJ2-1
v_gene: TRBV9
CDR3aa: ASSTQEYNEQF

j_gene: TRBJ2-7
v_gene: TRBV5-4
CDR3aa: ASSRGQGYEQY

j_gene: TRBJ2-2
v_gene: TRBV5-6
CDR3aa: ASSLAFPNTGELF

j_gene: TRBJ2-5
v_gene: TRBV7-2
CDR3aa: ASSRGASGETQY

j_gene: TRBJ2-7
v_gene: TRBV5-8
CDR3aa: ASSPGTGATYEQY

j_gene: TRBJ2-6
v_gene: TRBV2
CDR3aa: ASSSTAGSGANVLT

j_gene: TRBJ1-4
v_gene: TRBV4-1
CDR3aa: ASSQVPPGTPPDLEKLF

j_gene: TRBJ1-5
v_gene: TRBV15
CDR3aa: ATSSGSRQFNQPQH

j_gene: TRBJ1-4
v_gene: TRBV18
CDR3aa: ASSPQPGEKLF

j_gene: TRBJ1-2
v_gene: TRBV11-2
CDR3aa: ASSPRVQGAYGYT